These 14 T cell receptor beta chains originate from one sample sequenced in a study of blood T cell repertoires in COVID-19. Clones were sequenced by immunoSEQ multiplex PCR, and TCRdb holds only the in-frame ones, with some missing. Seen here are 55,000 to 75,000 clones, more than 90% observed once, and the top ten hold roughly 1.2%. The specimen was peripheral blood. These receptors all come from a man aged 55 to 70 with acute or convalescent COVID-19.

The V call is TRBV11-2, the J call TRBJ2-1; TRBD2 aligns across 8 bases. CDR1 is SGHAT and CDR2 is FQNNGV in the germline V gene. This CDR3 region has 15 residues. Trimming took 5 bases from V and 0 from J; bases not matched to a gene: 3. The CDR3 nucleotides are TGTGCCAGCAGCGACCGGGGGGGCTCCTACAATGAGCAGTTCTTC. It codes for CASSDRGGSYNEQFF. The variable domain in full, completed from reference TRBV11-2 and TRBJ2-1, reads EAGVAQSPRYKIIEKRQSVAFWCNPISGHATLYWYQQILGQGPKLLIQFQNNGVVDDSQLPKDRFSAERLKGVDSTLKIQPAKLEDSAVYLCASSDRGGSYNEQFFGPGTRLTVL.

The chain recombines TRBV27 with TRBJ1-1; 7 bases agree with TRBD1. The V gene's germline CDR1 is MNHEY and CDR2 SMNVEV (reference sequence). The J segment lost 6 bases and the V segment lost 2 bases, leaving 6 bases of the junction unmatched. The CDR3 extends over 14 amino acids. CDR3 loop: CASSLRPGQAEAFF. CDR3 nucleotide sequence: TGTGCCAGCAGTTTAAGGCCAGGACAGGCTGAAGCTTTCTTT.

The CDR3 DNA is TGTGCCAGCGGGGGGGGTGTTACCTACGAGCAGTACTTC. Protein sequence: CASGGGVTYEQYF. This rearrangement joins TRBV27 to TRBJ2-7, with TRBD2 matching 7 bases. Germline CDR1 and CDR2: MNHEY and SMNVEV (reference sequence). The length of the CDR3 is 13 residues. V trimming: 8 bases; J trimming: 2 bases; junction bases outside the gene matches: 6.

The CDR3 here is CASSAPGDPNTEAFF. The CDR3 DNA is TGTGCCAGCAGCGCCCCGGGGGACCCAAACACTGAAGCTTTCTTT. The V gene is TRBV5-5, the J gene TRBJ1-1, with a tentative D call TRBD1 (5 bases). Germline CDR1 reads SGHKS; CDR2 reads YYEKEE (reference sequence). This CDR3 spans 15 amino acids. V shed 4 bases and J shed 2 bases, with 15 bases lying between them.

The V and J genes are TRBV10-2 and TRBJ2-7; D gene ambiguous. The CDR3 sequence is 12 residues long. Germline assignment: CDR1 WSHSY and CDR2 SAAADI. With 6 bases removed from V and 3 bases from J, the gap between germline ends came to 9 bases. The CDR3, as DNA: TGCGCCAGCAGAGAAGACAACTACGAGCAGTACTTC. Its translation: CASREDNYEQYF.

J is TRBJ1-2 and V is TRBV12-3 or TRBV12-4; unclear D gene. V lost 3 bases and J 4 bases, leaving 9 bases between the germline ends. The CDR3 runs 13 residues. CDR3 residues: CASSFPSFYGYTF. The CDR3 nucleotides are TGTGCCAGCAGTTTTCCCTCTTTCTATGGCTACACCTTC.

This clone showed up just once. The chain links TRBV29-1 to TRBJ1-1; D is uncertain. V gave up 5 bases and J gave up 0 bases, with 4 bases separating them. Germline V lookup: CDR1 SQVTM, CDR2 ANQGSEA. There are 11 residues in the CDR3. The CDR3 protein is CSVHLNTEAFF. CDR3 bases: TGCAGCGTTCACTTGAACACTGAAGCTTTCTTT.

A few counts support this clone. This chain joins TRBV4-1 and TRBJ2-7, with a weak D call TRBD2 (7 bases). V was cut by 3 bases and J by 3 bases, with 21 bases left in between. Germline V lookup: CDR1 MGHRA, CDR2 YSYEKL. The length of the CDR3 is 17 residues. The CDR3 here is CASSHDPAGGQRYEQYF. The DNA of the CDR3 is TGCGCCAGCAGCCATGATCCAGCCGGGGGGCAGCGCTACGAGCAGTACTTC.

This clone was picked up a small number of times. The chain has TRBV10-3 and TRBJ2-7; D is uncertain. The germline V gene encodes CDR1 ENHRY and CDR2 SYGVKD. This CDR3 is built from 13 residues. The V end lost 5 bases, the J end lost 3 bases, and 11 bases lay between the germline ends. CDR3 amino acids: CAISRGEYYEQYF. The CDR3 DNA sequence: TGTGCCATCAGTCGTGGAGAATACTACGAGCAGTACTTC.

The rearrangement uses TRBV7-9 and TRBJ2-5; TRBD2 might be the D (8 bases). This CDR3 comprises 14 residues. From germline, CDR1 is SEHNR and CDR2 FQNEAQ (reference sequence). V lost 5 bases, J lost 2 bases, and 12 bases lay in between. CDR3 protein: CASSRGGQQETQYF. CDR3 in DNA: TGTGCCAGCAGCCGGGGGGGACAGCAAGAGACCCAGTACTTC.

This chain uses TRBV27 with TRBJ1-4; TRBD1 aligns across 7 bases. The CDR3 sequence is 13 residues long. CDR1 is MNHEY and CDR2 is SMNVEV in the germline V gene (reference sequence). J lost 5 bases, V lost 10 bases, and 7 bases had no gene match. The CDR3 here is CATSTGRNEKLFF. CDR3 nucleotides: TGTGCCACCTCGACAGGGCGGAATGAAAAACTGTTTTTT. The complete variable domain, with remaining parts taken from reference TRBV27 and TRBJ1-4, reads EAQVTQNPRYLITVTGKKLTVTCSQNMNHEYMSWYRQDPGLGLRQIYYSMNVEVTDKGDVPEGYKVSRKEKRNFPLILESPSPNQTSLYFCATSTGRNEKLFFGSGTQLSVL.

The DNA of the CDR3 is TGTGCCAGCAGTTCTACAGATTCTGGAAACACCATATATTTT. It codes for CASSSTDSGNTIYF. V is TRBV2 and J is TRBJ1-3; D remains unclear. CDR1 and CDR2 (germline): SNHLY, FYNNEI. The V end lost 5 bases, the J end lost 1 base, and 9 bases lay between the germline ends. CDR3 length: 14 amino acids.

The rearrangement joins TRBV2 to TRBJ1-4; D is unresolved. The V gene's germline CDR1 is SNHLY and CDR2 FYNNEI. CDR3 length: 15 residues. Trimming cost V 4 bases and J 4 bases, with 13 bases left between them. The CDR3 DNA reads TGTGCCAGCAGTGTTACTAGGAAAAATAATGAAAAACTGTTTTTT. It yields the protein CASSVTRKNNEKLFF.

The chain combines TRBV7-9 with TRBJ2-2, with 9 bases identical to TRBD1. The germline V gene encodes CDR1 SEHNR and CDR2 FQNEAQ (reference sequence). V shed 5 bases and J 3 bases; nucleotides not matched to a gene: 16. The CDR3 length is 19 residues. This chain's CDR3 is CASSPDPWDREHDTGELFF. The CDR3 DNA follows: TGTGCCAGCAGCCCCGACCCATGGGACAGGGAACACGACACCGGGGAGCTGTTTTTT.